These 16 T cell receptor beta chains were sequenced from one sample in a study of cytomegalovirus exposure and HLA in healthy donors (dated by TCRdb to the late 2010s). Preparation of the library involved the immunoSEQ multiplex PCR assay. The multiplex PCR relied on a mix of 60 forward primers for TCR Vbeta segments and 13 reverse primers for TCR Jbeta segments. Held by TCRdb, this immuneACCESS table contains in-frame sequences only and omits some clones. Under half of the omission traces to an unresolved V gene where checked; the cause of the rest is unknown. This sample has 100,000 or so clones in its table, and 74% of those were observed once. The top ten constitute roughly 2.5% of the sample. Sequenced input: PBMCs. These receptor sequences come from a man in his fifties or sixties in good health and CMV-seropositive.

As regards this clone: At one of its ends the junction is not consistent with the germline gene, which may arise from a read error. The CDR3: CASSFGQANTGELLF. The CDR3 DNA follows: TGCGCCAGCAGCTTCGGACAGGCCAACACCGGGGAGCTGCTTTTT. The V call is TRBV5-1, the J call TRBJ2-2; 7 bases line up with TRBD1. This CDR3 comprises 15 residues. The germline V gene encodes CDR1 SGHRS and CDR2 YFSETQ.

This chain links TRBV6-5 with TRBJ1-2; D uncertain. Trimming removed 0 bases from V and 0 bases from J, with 5 bases in between. The CDR3 sequence is 14 residues long. In germline, CDR1 is MNHEY, CDR2 SVGAGI. The CDR3 region is CASSYSRSNYGYTF. DNA of the CDR3: TGTGCCAGCAGTTACTCGAGGTCTAACTATGGCTACACCTTC.

The chain carries TRBV2 and TRBJ2-7; weak D call: TRBD2 (6 bases). The CDR3 is made up of 14 amino acids. V was clipped by 4 bases and J by 5 bases, with 15 bases between them. CDR1 is SNHLY, CDR2 FYNNEI, per germline. This CDR3 is CASSGAGLGHEQYF. In nucleotides, the CDR3 is TGTGCCAGCAGTGGGGCGGGATTGGGCCACGAGCAGTACTTC.

The rearrangement links TRBV5-1 to TRBJ2-1; 11 bases align to TRBD2. With 0 bases clipped from V and 9 bases from J, the junction kept 8 bases outside the gene matches. CDR1 is SGHRS and CDR2 is YFSETQ in the germline V gene. The CDR3 totals 16 residues. CDR3 in amino acids: CASSLGFTSGSGEQFF. CDR3 DNA sequence: TGCGCCAGCAGCTTGGGATTCACTAGCGGGAGCGGTGAGCAGTTCTTC.

This clone was recorded a few times. The chain is built from TRBV2 and TRBJ1-5, with D unresolved. There are 15 residues in the CDR3. From germline, CDR1 is SNHLY and CDR2 FYNNEI. Trimming removed 2 bases at V and 5 bases at J, with 13 bases between. This chain's CDR3 is CASSEIEGTYQPQHF. The CDR3 DNA sequence: TGTGCCAGCAGTGAAATCGAGGGAACCTATCAGCCCCAGCATTTT.

On this clone itself: Other nucleotide sequences from this sample produce the same CDR3. The rearrangement links TRBV19 to TRBJ2-3, with 13 bases identical to TRBD2. The CDR3 consists of 16 residues. The germline V gene encodes CDR1 LNHDA and CDR2 SQIVND (reference sequence). V lost 5 bases to trimming and J lost 5 bases; unmatched junction nucleotides: 7. The CDR3 DNA reads as TGTGCCAGTAGTCCCGGACTAGCGGGAGTGGGAGATACGCAGTATTTT. It encodes CASSPGLAGVGDTQYF.

The CDR3 nucleotides are TGTGCCAGCAGCTCGAGGTTTGCGACAGGGAAGACCTACGAGCAGTACTTC. Its protein product is CASSSRFATGKTYEQYF. The chain links TRBV5-6 to TRBJ2-7, with 7 bases aligning to TRBD1. The CDR3 has 17 amino acids. The germline V gene encodes CDR1 SGHDT and CDR2 YYEEEE. J was trimmed by 2 bases and V by 3 bases; bases with no gene match: 14.

The chain couples TRBV7-2 to TRBJ1-5; D is perhaps TRBD1 (5 bases). CDR1 and CDR2 from the germline V gene are SGHTA and FQGNSA. The CDR3 has 13 residues. The V end was cut by 4 bases, the J end by 6 bases, with 10 bases between. The CDR3 is CASSSIGGQPQHF. In DNA form, the CDR3 reads TGTGCCAGCAGCTCAATCGGGGGTCAGCCCCAGCATTTT.

The rearrangement uses TRBV5-3 and TRBJ1-3, with TRBD1 matching 8 bases. TRBV5-3 is known as an ORF, though its function is uncertain. With 4 bases clipped from V and 0 bases from J, the junction kept 6 bases outside the gene matches. There are 16 residues in the CDR3. CDR3 sequence (DNA): TGTGCCAGAAGCCTTACGGACAGGGTCTCTGGAAACACCATATATTTT. It encodes CARSLTDRVSGNTIYF.

CDR3 protein: CASSPSTGARSEAFF. In DNA form, the CDR3 reads TGTGCCAGCTCACCCTCTACAGGGGCCAGAAGTGAAGCTTTCTTT. This chain uses TRBV18 with TRBJ1-1, with 7 bases that match TRBD1. The CDR3 extends over 15 amino acids. V dropped 3 bases and J dropped 7; count of bases not matched to a gene: 11. Germline CDR1 and CDR2: KGHSH and LQKENI.

J is TRBJ2-3 and V is TRBV5-1; D may be TRBD2 (5 bases). Germline CDR1 and CDR2: SGHRS and YFSETQ. With 2 bases removed from V and 6 bases from J, the gap between germline ends came to 13 bases. This CDR3 contains 14 residues. The CDR3 nucleotides read TGCGCCAGCAGCTTACTAGGATTGTCCGATACGCAGTATTTT. This translates into CASSLLGLSDTQYF. Full variable domain (remainder filled in from reference TRBV5-1 and TRBJ2-3): KAGVTQTPRYLIKTRGQQVTLSCSPISGHRSVSWYQQTPGQGLQFLFEYFSETQRNKGNFPGRFSGRQFSNSRSEMNVSTLELGDSALYLCASSLLGLSDTQYFGPGTRLTVL.

The V and J genes are TRBV7-6 and TRBJ2-2; a possible D gene is TRBD2 (6 bases). CDR1 is SGHVS and CDR2 is FNYEAQ in the germline V gene. V was trimmed by 5 bases and J by 8 bases, leaving 9 bases between them. The CDR3 spans 12 residues. The CDR3 sequence is CASSPGLGELFF. Here the CDR3 DNA reads TGTGCCAGCAGCCCGGGACTGGGGGAGCTGTTTTTT.

The V call is TRBV18, the J call TRBJ1-4; TRBD1 is a possible D gene (6 bases). V lost 3 bases, J lost 4 bases, and 15 bases lay in between. This CDR3 is built from 16 residues. CDR1 and CDR2 from the germline V gene are KGHSH and LQKENI. CDR3 DNA: TGTGCCAGCTCACCGCAAACAGGGTACCGTAATGAAAAACTGTTTTTT. Translating gives CASSPQTGYRNEKLFF.

This clone was seen once. The chain uses TRBV19 and TRBJ2-3; 15 bases match TRBD2. This CDR3 region has 19 residues. CDR1 is LNHDA and CDR2 is SQIVND in the germline V gene (reference sequence). With 5 bases clipped from V and 0 bases from J, the junction kept 9 bases outside the gene matches. In nucleotides, the CDR3 is TGTGCCAGTAGTGATCCGGGACTAGCGGGGGGATATAGCACAGATACGCAGTATTTT. Translated, it gives CASSDPGLAGGYSTDTQYF.

The CDR3 DNA sequence: TGTGCCAGTAGCCTGAGACTAGATTACAATGAGCAGTTCTTC. Amino acid sequence: CASSLRLDYNEQFF. The gene calls are TRBV19 and TRBJ2-1; the D gene is possibly TRBD2 (6 bases). Between the trimmed V and J ends, which lost 6 bases and 4 bases, there was a span of 13 bases. Per germline, CDR1 LNHDA and CDR2 SQIVND (reference sequence). CDR3 length: 14 residues.

The rearrangement uses TRBV14 and TRBJ1-2, with 7 bases fitting TRBD1. The CDR3 consists of 13 residues. Per germline, CDR1 SGHDN and CDR2 FVKESK. V was clipped by 4 bases and J by 4 bases; unmatched bases: 3. The CDR3: CASSLGTAYGYTF. The DNA of the CDR3 is TGTGCCAGCAGCCTCGGGACAGCCTATGGCTACACCTTC.